This TCR beta chain was found in a study of T cell responses to AZD1222 COVID-19 vaccine. On the study more broadly: Analyses pooled second doses at about 4 or about 12 weeks.

Deletions cut 8 bases from V and 7 bases from J, with 18 bases between. The CDR3 runs to 14 residues. The V gene's germline CDR1 is MDHEN and CDR2 SYDVKM. Sequencing used immunoSEQ multiplex PCR; TCRdb keeps in-frame clones, though not all of them. The sample contains over 150,000 clones, under 95% of which appear only once. Comment on this clone: What it binds is unknown.

Study-level results: Mostly white British, mostly female donors; authors suggested clonal diversity may be underestimated. AZD1222 recipients seropositive at baseline numbered only six.

The rearrangement joins TRBV28 to TRBJ2-1; tentatively, D is TRBD1 (6 bases). The source of this sequence is an adult in good health. Sample: peripheral blood, taken on day 0 of AZD1222 vaccination. Here the CDR3 DNA reads TGTGCCAGCTACGGGACAAGGAACAGGAATGAGCAGTTCTTC. Translation gives CASYGTRNRNEQFF.